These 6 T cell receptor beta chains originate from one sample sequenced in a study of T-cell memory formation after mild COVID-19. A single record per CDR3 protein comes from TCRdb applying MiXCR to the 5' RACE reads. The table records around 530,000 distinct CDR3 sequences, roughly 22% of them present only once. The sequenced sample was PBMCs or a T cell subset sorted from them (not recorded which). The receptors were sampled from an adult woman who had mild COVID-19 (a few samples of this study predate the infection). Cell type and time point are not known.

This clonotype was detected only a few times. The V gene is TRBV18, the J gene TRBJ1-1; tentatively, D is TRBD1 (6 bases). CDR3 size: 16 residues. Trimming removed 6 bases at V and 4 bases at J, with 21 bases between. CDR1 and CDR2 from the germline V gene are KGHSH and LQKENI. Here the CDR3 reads CASSAGTPLSGTEAFF. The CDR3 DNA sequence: TGTGCCAGCTCCGCCGGGACACCCCTGTCTGGCACTGAAGCTTTCTTT.

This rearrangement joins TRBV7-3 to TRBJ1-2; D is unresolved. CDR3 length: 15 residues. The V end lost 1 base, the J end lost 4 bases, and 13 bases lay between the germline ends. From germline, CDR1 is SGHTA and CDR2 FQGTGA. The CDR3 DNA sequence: TGTGCCAGCAGCTTAATGGAGGGAGTGGGCTATGGCTACACCTTC. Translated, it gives CASSLMEGVGYGYTF. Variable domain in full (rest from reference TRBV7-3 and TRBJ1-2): GAGVSQTPSNKVTEKGKYVELRCDPISGHTALYWYRQSLGQGPEFLIYFQGTGAADDSGLPNDRFFAVRPEGSVSTLKIQRTERGDSAVYLCASSLMEGVGYGYTFGSGTRLTVV.

DNA of the CDR3: TGTGCCAGTAGTATCGGAGACAGGGGAGGCTATGGCTACACCTTC. Its protein is CASSIGDRGGYGYTF. The chain carries TRBV19 and TRBJ1-2; 8 positions match TRBD1. CDR3 length: 15 residues. Germline V gives CDR1 LNHDA, CDR2 SQIVND (reference sequence). V shed 3 bases and J 4 bases; nucleotides not matched to a gene: 7.

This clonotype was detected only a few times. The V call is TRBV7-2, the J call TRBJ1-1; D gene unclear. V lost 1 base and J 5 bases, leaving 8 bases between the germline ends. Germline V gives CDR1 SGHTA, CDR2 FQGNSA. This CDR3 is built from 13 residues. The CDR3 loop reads CASSLDVRTEAFF. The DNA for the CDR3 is TGTGCCAGCAGCTTAGATGTAAGGACTGAAGCTTTCTTT.

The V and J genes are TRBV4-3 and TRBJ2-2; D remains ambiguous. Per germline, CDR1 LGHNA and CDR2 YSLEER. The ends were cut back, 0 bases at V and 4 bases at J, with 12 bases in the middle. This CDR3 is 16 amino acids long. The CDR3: CASSQDTPSSTGELFF. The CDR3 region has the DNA TGCGCCAGCAGCCAAGATACGCCCAGCTCCACCGGGGAGCTGTTTTTT.

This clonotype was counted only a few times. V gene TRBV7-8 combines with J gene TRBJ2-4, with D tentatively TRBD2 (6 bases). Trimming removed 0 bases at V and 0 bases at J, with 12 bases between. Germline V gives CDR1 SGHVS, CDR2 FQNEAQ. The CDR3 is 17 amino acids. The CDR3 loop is CASSLARGALAKNIQYF. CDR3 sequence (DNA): TGTGCCAGCAGCTTAGCGCGCGGGGCTCTAGCCAAAAACATTCAGTACTTC.